A single sample gave rise to the 13 T cell receptor beta chains below, sequenced in a study of CD8 T cells in Susac syndrome. An amount of RNA that ranged from roughly 0.5 to 1 ug was reverse transcribed with random hexamers. TCRdb analysed the immunoSEQ multiplex PCR reads with MiXCR anew, one entry per CDR3 protein. Altogether about 160,000 distinct CDR3 sequences are present, roughly 94% being singletons, with the ten largest covering around 0.087%. Sequenced: CD4+ T cells from PBMCs. Source of these receptors: a human donor in good health.

The chain is built from TRBV7-9 and TRBJ2-2; D is possibly TRBD2 (6 bases). There are 14 residues in the CDR3. Germline CDR1 reads SEHNR; CDR2 reads FQNEAQ (reference sequence). Written as DNA, the CDR3 is TGTGTCATCAAGGTGGAGGGGAACACCGGGGAGCTGTTTTTT. Translated, it gives CVIKVEGNTGELFF.

CDR3 in DNA: TGTGCCAGCTCACCCGCGGGGGGGCCCGGAGAGACCCAGTACTTC. Protein product: CASSPAGGPGETQYF. J is TRBJ2-5 and V is TRBV18, with 9 bases aligning to TRBD2. V lost 3 bases, J lost 4 bases, and 6 bases stayed unmatched. The CDR3 runs to 15 residues. Looked up from germline, CDR1 is KGHSH and CDR2 is LQKENI.

J is TRBJ1-5 and V is TRBV29-1; the D gene is possibly TRBD1 (5 bases). Germline CDR1 is SQVTM and CDR2 is ANQGSEA. The CDR3 totals 12 residues. The germline V and J ends were trimmed by 7 bases and 1 base, with 8 bases remaining between them. The CDR3 loop is CSGGDSNQPQHF. The CDR3 nucleotides are TGCAGCGGGGGGGACAGCAATCAGCCCCAGCATTTT.

V is TRBV29-1 and J is TRBJ1-2; the D gene is possibly TRBD1 (5 bases). With 5 bases removed from V and 4 bases from J, the gap between germline ends came to 23 bases. Germline values: CDR1 SQVTM, CDR2 ANQGSEA. The CDR3 is 16 residues long. The DNA for the CDR3 is TGCAGCGTTAGCCCCGGATCTGCCCTCGGGGCCTATGGCTACACCTTC. It encodes CSVSPGSALGAYGYTF.

The chain links TRBV7-2 to TRBJ1-1; TRBD1 agrees at 8 bases. Looked up from germline, CDR1 is SGHTA and CDR2 is FQGNSA. This CDR3 spans 15 amino acids. V lost 4 bases and J lost 5; bases outside the gene matches: 9. CDR3 region: CASSSQDRGGTEAFF. The CDR3 DNA is TGTGCCAGCAGCTCCCAAGACAGGGGAGGGACTGAAGCTTTCTTT.

J is TRBJ2-2 and V is TRBV2; D is possibly TRBD1 or TRBD2 (5 bases each). CDR3 length equals 13 residues. Trimming pared 2 bases from V and 6 bases from J, leaving 7 bases between. Germline V gene sequence: CDR1 SNHLY, CDR2 FYNNEI. The CDR3 loop is CASSELGAGELFF. The CDR3 coding sequence is TGTGCCAGCAGTGAATTGGGGGCCGGGGAGCTGTTTTTT.

This clonotype has just a few counts. J is TRBJ1-2 and V is TRBV28, with D hard to call. This CDR3 comprises 13 residues. Trimming cost V 4 bases and J 8 bases, with 14 bases left between them. From germline, CDR1 is MDHEN and CDR2 SYDVKM. CDR3 region: CASSSTTLGGYTF. The CDR3 coding sequence is TGTGCCAGCAGTTCTACCACCTTAGGCGGCTACACCTTC.

The chain couples TRBV27 to TRBJ1-2, with a tentative D call TRBD1 (5 bases). The V end was cut by 2 bases, the J end by 7 bases, with 11 bases between. Germline V lookup: CDR1 MNHEY, CDR2 SMNVEV (reference sequence). The CDR3 has 13 residues. The CDR3 loop reads CASSLQGRSGYTF. The CDR3 coding sequence is TGTGCCAGCAGTTTACAGGGTAGGAGTGGCTACACCTTC.

Worth noting for this clonotype: The junction does not match germline at one end; this may be a read error. This rearrangement joins TRBV7-7 to TRBJ2-7; a possible D gene is TRBD1 (5 bases). Germline V gene lookup returns CDR1 SSHAT and CDR2 FNYEAQ (reference sequence). This CDR3 has 16 amino acids. The CDR3 DNA reads TGTGCTAGCAGCTCCCCTGGGGCCCTAAGCTCCTACGAGCAGTACTTC. The encoded protein is CASSSPGALSSYEQYF.

V usage is TRBV11-1 and J usage is TRBJ2-6, with D uncertain. Germline lookup yields CDR1 SGHAT and CDR2 FQDESV (reference sequence). Trimming took off 1 base at V and 1 base at J, with 8 bases between the two ends. The length of the CDR3 is 16 residues. The CDR3 spells CASSLGITSGANVLTF. The CDR3 DNA is TGTGCCAGCAGCTTAGGAATCACTTCTGGGGCCAACGTCCTGACTTTC.

The rearrangement uses TRBV18 and TRBJ1-4; D unresolved. Germline-derived CDR1 and CDR2 are KGHSH and LQKENI. CDR3 size: 15 residues. V was cut by 2 bases and J by 8 bases, with 15 bases left in between. CDR3 region: CASSPNDPLKEKLFF. CDR3 bases: TGTGCCAGCTCACCAAACGATCCCCTGAAAGAAAAACTGTTTTTT.

The V call is TRBV20-1, the J call TRBJ2-3; 9 nucleotides agree with TRBD2. CDR1 DFQATT and CDR2 SNEGSKA come from the germline V gene (reference sequence). The CDR3 extends over 14 amino acids. V shed 5 bases and J 0 bases; nucleotides not matched to a gene: 3. For the CDR3, the DNA is TGCAGTGCTTTTGCGGGGGGGAGCACAGATACGCAGTATTTT. Protein sequence: CSAFAGGSTDTQYF.

This chain uses TRBV5-4 with TRBJ2-3; TRBD2 aligns across 10 bases. V shed 1 base, J shed 5 bases, and the junction held 4 bases outside the gene matches. The CDR3 contains 15 residues. The germline gives CDR1 SGHNT, CDR2 YYREEE (reference sequence). The CDR3, as DNA: TGTGCCAGCAGCTTGAGACTAGCGGGCCTAGATACGCAGTATTTT. Protein sequence: CASSLRLAGLDTQYF.